This paragraph covers one T cell receptor beta chain sequence. Original methodology: How many nucleated cells were present was estimated from reference gene primer amplification. Assay used: immunoSEQ multiplex PCR; TCRdb lists only in-frame clones, some missing. V, J and clone size were drawn from that table, and D and trimming were deduced from the DNA. Among around 170,000 clones listed, under 85% were seen once. Germline V gives CDR1 ENHRY, CDR2 SYGVKD. V lost 5 bases to trimming and J lost 8 bases, with 12 bases between them. The CDR3 contains 13 residues. The data are from a study of blood T cell repertoires in COVID-19. As for the study in general: COVID-19 samples from acute and convalescent phases originated in the United States, Italy and Spain. Nucleic acid was either cDNA or gDNA, and it came from T cells, B-cell-depleted T cells, or PBMCs.

This sequence joins TRBV10-3 and TRBJ1-4, with no clear D. The sample consisted of peripheral blood. This clonotype originated in a man aged 65 to 85 who had recovered from COVID-19. For the CDR3, the DNA is TGTGCCATCAGTCAGGAACGATGGGAAAAACTGTTTTTT. Its protein product is CAISQERWEKLFF.